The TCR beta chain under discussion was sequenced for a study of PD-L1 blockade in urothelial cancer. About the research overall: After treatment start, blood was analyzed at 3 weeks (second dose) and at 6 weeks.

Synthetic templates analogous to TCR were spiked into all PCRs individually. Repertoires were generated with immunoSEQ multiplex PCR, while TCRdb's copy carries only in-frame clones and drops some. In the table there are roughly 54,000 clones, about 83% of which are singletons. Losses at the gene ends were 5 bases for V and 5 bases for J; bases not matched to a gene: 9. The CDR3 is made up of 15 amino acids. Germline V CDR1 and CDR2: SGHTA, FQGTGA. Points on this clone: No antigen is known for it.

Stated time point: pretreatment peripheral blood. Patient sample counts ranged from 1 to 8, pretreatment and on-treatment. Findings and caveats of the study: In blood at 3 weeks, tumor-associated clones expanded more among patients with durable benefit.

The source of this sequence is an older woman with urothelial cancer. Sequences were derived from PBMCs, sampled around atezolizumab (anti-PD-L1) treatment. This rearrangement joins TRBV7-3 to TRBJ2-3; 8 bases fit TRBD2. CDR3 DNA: TGTGCCAGCAGCCCCCAACTAGCGGAGGGAGATACGCAGTATTTT. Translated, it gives CASSPQLAEGDTQYF.